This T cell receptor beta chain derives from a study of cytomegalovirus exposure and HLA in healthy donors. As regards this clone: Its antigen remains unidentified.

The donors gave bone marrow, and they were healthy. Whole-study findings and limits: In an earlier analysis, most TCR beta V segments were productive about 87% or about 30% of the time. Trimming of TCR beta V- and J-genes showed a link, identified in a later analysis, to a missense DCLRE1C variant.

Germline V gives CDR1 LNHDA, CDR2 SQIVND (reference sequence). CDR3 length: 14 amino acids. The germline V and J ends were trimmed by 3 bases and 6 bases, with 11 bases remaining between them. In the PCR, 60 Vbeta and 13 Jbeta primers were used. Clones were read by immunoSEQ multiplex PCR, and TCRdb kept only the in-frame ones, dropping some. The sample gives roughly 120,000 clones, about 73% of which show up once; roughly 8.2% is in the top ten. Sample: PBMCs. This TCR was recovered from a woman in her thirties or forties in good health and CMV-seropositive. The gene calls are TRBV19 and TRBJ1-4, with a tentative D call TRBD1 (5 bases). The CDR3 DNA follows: TGTGCCAGTAGTATGGGCAGGGTGGATGAAAAACTGTTTTTT. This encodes CASSMGRVDEKLFF.